This TCR beta chain was profiled in a study of post-analysis software for immune sequencing data. Study summary: Patients with relapsing-remitting, secondary progressive and progressive-relapsing multiple sclerosis courses were all represented.

Study-wide points: Under the F measure, samples that were prepared in one batch clustered strongly together. Five TRBV segments (TRBV5-6, TRBV5-1 and TRBV20-1 among them) occurred more frequently in patients than in controls. Compared with controls, patients showed significantly lower normalized Chao1 diversity.

This CDR3 comprises 14 residues. Germline V gene data show CDR1 as MDHEN and CDR2 as SYDVKM. With 3 bases removed from V and 2 bases from J, the gap between germline ends came to 10 bases. In its sample, this clonotype was seen a few times. Its antigen is unidentified. Built from TCR beta cDNA, the libraries had unique molecular identifiers in them. The source material, about 0.9 to 11 million T cells, gave rise to about 500,000 cDNA molecules. TCRdb processed the PCR reads anew with MiXCR; each CDR3 protein has one entry. Of over 250,000 distinct CDR3 sequences listed, 35% to 40% are singletons. The specimen sequenced was blood. This sequence was found in a girl between 5 and 17 years old with multiple sclerosis. V usage is TRBV28 and J usage is TRBJ1-1; D is undetermined. The CDR3 DNA sequence: TGTGCCAGCAGTTTGCCCTCGGAAAACACTGAAGCTTTCTTT. Its translation: CASSLPSENTEAFF.